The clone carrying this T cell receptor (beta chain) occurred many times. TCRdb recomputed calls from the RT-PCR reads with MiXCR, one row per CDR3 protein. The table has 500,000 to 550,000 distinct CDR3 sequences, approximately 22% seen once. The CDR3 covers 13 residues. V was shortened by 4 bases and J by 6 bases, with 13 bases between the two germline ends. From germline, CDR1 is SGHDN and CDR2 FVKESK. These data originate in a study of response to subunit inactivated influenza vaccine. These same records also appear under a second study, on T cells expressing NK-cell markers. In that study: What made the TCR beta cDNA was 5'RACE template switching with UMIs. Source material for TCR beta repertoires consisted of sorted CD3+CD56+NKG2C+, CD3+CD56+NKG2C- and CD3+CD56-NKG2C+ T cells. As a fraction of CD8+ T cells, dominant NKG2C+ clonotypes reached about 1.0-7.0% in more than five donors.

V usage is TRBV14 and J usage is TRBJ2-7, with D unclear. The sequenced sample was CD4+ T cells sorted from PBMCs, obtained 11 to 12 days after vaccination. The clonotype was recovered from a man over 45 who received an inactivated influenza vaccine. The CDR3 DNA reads TGTGCCAGCAGCCGCTTTGACTCTGGCGAGCAGTACTTC. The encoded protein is CASSRFDSGEQYF.